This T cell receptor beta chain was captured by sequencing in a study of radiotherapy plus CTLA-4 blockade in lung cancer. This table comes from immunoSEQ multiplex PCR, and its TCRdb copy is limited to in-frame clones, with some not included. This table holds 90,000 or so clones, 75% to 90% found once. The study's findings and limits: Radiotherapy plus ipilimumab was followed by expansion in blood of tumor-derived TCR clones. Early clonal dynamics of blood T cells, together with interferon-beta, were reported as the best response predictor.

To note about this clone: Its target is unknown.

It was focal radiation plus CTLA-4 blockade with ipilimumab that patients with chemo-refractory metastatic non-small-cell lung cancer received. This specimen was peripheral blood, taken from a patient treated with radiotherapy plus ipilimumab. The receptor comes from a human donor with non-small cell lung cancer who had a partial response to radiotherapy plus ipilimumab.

The CDR3 spells CASSLEGLAGPPYEQYF. The CDR3, as DNA: TGTGCCAGCAGCTTAGAGGGACTAGCGGGTCCTCCCTACGAGCAGTACTTC. The rearrangement links TRBV7-2 to TRBJ2-5; the match to TRBD2 covers 12 bases. The J call may be faulty, since TRBJ2-7 better matches the DNA end. Germline CDR1 is SGHTA and CDR2 is FQGNSA. The length of the CDR3 is 17 residues.